A selection of T cell receptor beta chains follows, all from one sample in a study of shared clonotypes between healthy human individuals. Sequenced by immunoSEQ multiplex PCR; TCRdb stores in-frame clones only, minus some. The sample has 650,000 to 800,000 clones; roughly 94% are singletons. The specimen was naive CD8+ T cells sorted from blood. These receptors were taken from a man aged 25 to 40 in good health. The CDR3 runs from the conserved cysteine through the conserved F or W. The D gene is left open where the match is weak. Part of the rows lack a size; the others show once, few, many or a class for expanded clones.

V gene: TRBV4-3
clone size: -
J gene: TRBJ1-4
D gene: -
CDR3 protein: CASSQSGRRDEKLFF
CDR3 DNA: TGCGCCAGCAGCCAATCAGGCCGACGGGATGAAAAACTGTTTTTT

V gene: TRBV7-6
clone size: -
J gene: TRBJ1-1
D gene: -
CDR3 protein: CASSSGENTEAFF
CDR3 DNA: TGTGCCAGCAGCTCAGGAGAGAACACTGAAGCTTTCTTT

V gene: TRBV7-9
clone size: -
J gene: TRBJ1-1
D gene: TRBD1
CDR3 protein: CASSPEGAAEAFF
CDR3 DNA: TGTGCCAGCAGTCCAGAGGGGGCCGCTGAAGCTTTCTTT

V gene: TRBV27
clone size: once
J gene: TRBJ2-7
D gene: TRBD1
CDR3 protein: CASSLGTAKTPSYEQYF
CDR3 DNA: TGTGCCAGCAGTCTGGGGACAGCTAAGACTCCCTCCTACGAGCAGTACTTC

V gene: TRBV7-2
clone size: -
J gene: TRBJ1-5
D gene: -
CDR3 protein: CASSLEVFDGGNQPQHF
CDR3 DNA: TGTGCCAGCAGCTTAGAGGTTTTCGACGGAGGCAATCAGCCCCAGCATTTT

V gene: TRBV5-1
clone size: -
J gene: TRBJ1-2
D gene: TRBD1
CDR3 protein: CASSWTGGGYTF
CDR3 DNA: TGCGCCAGCAGCTGGACAGGGGGCGGCTACACCTTC

V gene: TRBV28
clone size: -
J gene: TRBJ1-5
D gene: -
CDR3 protein: CASSLRESGQPQHF
CDR3 DNA: TGTGCCAGCAGTTTGCGGGAAAGCGGTCAGCCCCAGCATTTT

V gene: TRBV5-5
clone size: -
J gene: TRBJ2-1
D gene: TRBD2
CDR3 protein: CASSWEWTSGTYNEQFF
CDR3 DNA: TGTGCCAGCAGCTGGGAATGGACTAGCGGGACCTACAATGAGCAGTTCTTC

V gene: TRBV4-1
clone size: -
J gene: TRBJ1-4
D gene: -
CDR3 protein: CASSQTDILSATNEKLFF
CDR3 DNA: TGCGCCAGCAGCCAAACGGACATCCTCAGCGCAACTAATGAAAAACTGTTTTTT

V gene: TRBV27
clone size: once
J gene: TRBJ1-3
D gene: -
CDR3 protein: CASTPTGGNTIYF
CDR3 DNA: TGTGCCAGCACCCCTACGGGTGGAAACACCATATATTTT

V gene: TRBV7-9
clone size: -
J gene: TRBJ2-3
D gene: -
CDR3 protein: CASSLVGKRTDTQYF
CDR3 DNA: TGTGCCAGCAGCTTAGTCGGGAAACGCACAGATACGCAGTATTTT

V gene: TRBV2
clone size: -
J gene: TRBJ2-7
D gene: TRBD1
CDR3 protein: CASSPGTGLSYEQYF
CDR3 DNA: TGTGCCAGCAGTCCCGGGACAGGGCTCTCCTACGAGCAGTACTTC

V gene: TRBV4-1
clone size: -
J gene: TRBJ1-1
D gene: -
CDR3 protein: CASSPRMNTEAFF
CDR3 DNA: TGCGCCAGCAGCCCACGGATGAACACTGAAGCTTTCTTT

V gene: TRBV13
clone size: -
J gene: TRBJ2-7
D gene: TRBD1
CDR3 protein: CASSSSGTGRFYEQYF
CDR3 DNA: TGTGCCAGCAGCTCATCCGGGACAGGGAGGTTCTACGAGCAGTACTTC

V gene: TRBV7-7
clone size: -
J gene: TRBJ2-7
D gene: TRBD2
CDR3 protein: CASSSWGAGVYF
CDR3 DNA: TGTGCTAGCAGCTCCTGGGGTGCGGGAGTATACTTC

V gene: TRBV6-5
clone size: once
J gene: TRBJ2-3
D gene: -
CDR3 protein: CASSYRTTVGVDTQYF
CDR3 DNA: TGTGCCAGCAGTTATAGGACTACTGTCGGTGTTGATACGCAGTATTTT

V gene: TRBV5-1
clone size: few
J gene: TRBJ2-5
D gene: -
CDR3 protein: CASSPVTGQETQYF
CDR3 DNA: TGCGCCAGCAGCCCGGTGACAGGACAAGAGACCCAGTACTTC

V gene: TRBV28
clone size: -
J gene: TRBJ1-2
D gene: -
CDR3 protein: CASSFLGGERNGYTF
CDR3 DNA: TGTGCCAGCAGTTTCCTCGGAGGGGAAAGGAATGGCTACACCTTC

V gene: TRBV7-9
clone size: -
J gene: TRBJ2-1
D gene: -
CDR3 protein: CASSSPGQIEQFF
CDR3 DNA: TGTGCCAGCAGCTCCCCGGGACAAATTGAGCAGTTCTTC

V gene: TRBV4-3
clone size: -
J gene: TRBJ2-3
D gene: -
CDR3 protein: CASSQDRAGASTDTQYF
CDR3 DNA: TGCGCCAGCAGCCAAGATCGGGCGGGTGCTAGCACAGATACGCAGTATTTT

V gene: TRBV28
clone size: once
J gene: TRBJ2-2
D gene: TRBD2
CDR3 protein: CASNWGGTGELFF
CDR3 DNA: TGTGCCAGCAATTGGGGGGGCACCGGGGAGCTGTTTTTT

V gene: TRBV2
clone size: few
J gene: TRBJ2-7
D gene: -
CDR3 protein: CASMRGSGYEQYF
CDR3 DNA: TGTGCCAGCATGAGAGGGAGTGGCTACGAGCAGTACTTC

V gene: TRBV2
clone size: once
J gene: TRBJ2-3
D gene: -
CDR3 protein: CASGADTQYF
CDR3 DNA: TGTGCCAGCGGGGCAGATACGCAGTATTTT

V gene: TRBV27
clone size: -
J gene: TRBJ2-7
D gene: -
CDR3 protein: CASSLRGNEQYF
CDR3 DNA: TGTGCCAGCAGCCTAAGGGGTAACGAGCAGTACTTC

V gene: TRBV29-1
clone size: -
J gene: TRBJ2-7
D gene: TRBD2
CDR3 protein: CSVEESLAGNYEQYF
CDR3 DNA: TGCAGCGTTGAAGAAAGTCTAGCGGGGAACTACGAGCAGTACTTC

V gene: TRBV9
clone size: -
J gene: TRBJ1-3
D gene: -
CDR3 protein: CASSTRTGLDGNTIYF
CDR3 DNA: TGTGCCAGCAGCACTCGAACAGGGTTGGACGGAAACACCATATATTTT

V gene: TRBV29-1
clone size: -
J gene: TRBJ2-1
D gene: TRBD1
CDR3 protein: CSVEWTGNYNEQFF
CDR3 DNA: TGCAGCGTTGAATGGACAGGGAACTACAATGAGCAGTTCTTC

V gene: TRBV7-9
clone size: -
J gene: TRBJ2-7
D gene: -
CDR3 protein: CASSPFGAYEQYF
CDR3 DNA: TGTGCCAGCAGCCCATTCGGGGCCTACGAGCAGTACTTC

V gene: TRBV7-9
clone size: -
J gene: TRBJ2-5
D gene: -
CDR3 protein: CASSLAGAAAGETQYF
CDR3 DNA: TGTGCCAGCAGCTTAGCGGGGGCAGCTGCCGGGGAGACCCAGTACTTC

V gene: TRBV13
clone size: -
J gene: TRBJ2-7
D gene: -
CDR3 protein: CASSFRRTEFSYEQYF
CDR3 DNA: TGTGCCAGCAGCTTTCGGCGGACGGAATTCTCCTACGAGCAGTACTTC

V gene: TRBV2
clone size: -
J gene: TRBJ2-1
D gene: -
CDR3 protein: CASRNDRNNEQFF
CDR3 DNA: TGTGCCAGCAGAAATGACAGAAACAATGAGCAGTTCTTC

V gene: TRBV10-2
clone size: -
J gene: TRBJ2-7
D gene: -
CDR3 protein: CASELSGKPYEQYF
CDR3 DNA: TGCGCCAGTGAGTTGAGCGGTAAACCCTACGAGCAGTACTTC

V gene: TRBV5-1
clone size: -
J gene: TRBJ2-7
D gene: -
CDR3 protein: CASSFGLSYEQYF
CDR3 DNA: TGCGCCAGCAGCTTCGGTCTCTCCTACGAGCAGTACTTC

V gene: TRBV7-9
clone size: once
J gene: TRBJ2-5
D gene: TRBD2
CDR3 protein: CASSYIAGGPEETQYF
CDR3 DNA: TGTGCCAGCAGCTATATAGCGGGAGGCCCAGAAGAGACCCAGTACTTC

V gene: TRBV6-5
clone size: -
J gene: TRBJ2-7
D gene: -
CDR3 protein: CASSYSMGEQYF
CDR3 DNA: TGTGCCAGCAGTTACAGTATGGGCGAGCAGTACTTC

V gene: TRBV11-2
clone size: -
J gene: TRBJ2-7
D gene: -
CDR3 protein: CASSLLFGGTSKYF
CDR3 DNA: TGTGCCAGCAGCTTACTATTTGGAGGAACCTCAAAGTACTTC

V gene: TRBV19
clone size: -
J gene: TRBJ2-1
D gene: -
CDR3 protein: CASSISGQPRGEQFF
CDR3 DNA: TGTGCCAGTAGTATATCGGGTCAGCCTCGGGGGGAGCAGTTCTTC

V gene: TRBV4-1
clone size: -
J gene: TRBJ2-3
D gene: -
CDR3 protein: CASSQLGYADTQYF
CDR3 DNA: TGCGCCAGCAGCCAACTAGGGTACGCAGATACGCAGTATTTT

V gene: TRBV27
clone size: -
J gene: TRBJ2-3
D gene: TRBD2
CDR3 protein: CASSWGIAGVADTQYF
CDR3 DNA: TGTGCCAGCAGTTGGGGGATAGCGGGAGTGGCAGATACGCAGTATTTT

V gene: TRBV6-1
clone size: -
J gene: TRBJ2-7
D gene: -
CDR3 protein: CASHIGRGRYEQYF
CDR3 DNA: TGTGCCAGCCACATAGGCAGGGGCCGTTACGAGCAGTACTTC

V gene: TRBV11-3
clone size: -
J gene: TRBJ2-7
D gene: TRBD2
CDR3 protein: CASSLHSGMAPYEQYF
CDR3 DNA: TGTGCCAGCAGCTTACATAGCGGGATGGCCCCCTACGAGCAGTACTTC

V gene: TRBV4-3
clone size: -
J gene: TRBJ1-2
D gene: TRBD1
CDR3 protein: CASSPGTGSNYGYTF
CDR3 DNA: TGCGCCAGCAGCCCCGGGACAGGGAGTAACTATGGCTACACCTTC

V gene: TRBV7-9
clone size: -
J gene: TRBJ2-1
D gene: TRBD1
CDR3 protein: CASSLETGFMNEQFF
CDR3 DNA: TGTGCCAGCAGCTTAGAGACAGGGTTTATGAATGAGCAGTTCTTC

V gene: TRBV7-9
clone size: -
J gene: TRBJ2-7
D gene: -
CDR3 protein: CASSLERSYEQYF
CDR3 DNA: TGTGCCAGCAGCTTAGAGAGGTCCTACGAGCAGTACTTC

V gene: TRBV27
clone size: -
J gene: TRBJ2-1
D gene: TRBD1
CDR3 protein: CASSLRDRADNEQFF
CDR3 DNA: TGTGCCAGCAGTCTCCGGGACAGGGCCGACAATGAGCAGTTCTTC

V gene: TRBV14
clone size: -
J gene: TRBJ1-1
D gene: -
CDR3 protein: CASSQETGGRNTEAFF
CDR3 DNA: TGTGCCAGCAGCCAAGAGACAGGTGGGAGGAACACTGAAGCTTTCTTT

V gene: TRBV29-1
clone size: -
J gene: TRBJ2-7
D gene: TRBD1
CDR3 protein: CSVSSRDRVGEQYF
CDR3 DNA: TGCAGCGTGAGCTCCCGGGACAGGGTGGGCGAGCAGTACTTC

V gene: TRBV27
clone size: -
J gene: TRBJ2-7
D gene: -
CDR3 protein: CASMGSSYEQYF
CDR3 DNA: TGTGCCAGCATGGGAAGCTCCTACGAGCAGTACTTC

V gene: TRBV5-6
clone size: -
J gene: TRBJ2-7
D gene: -
CDR3 protein: CASSLDLNYEQYF
CDR3 DNA: TGTGCCAGCAGCTTGGACCTGAACTACGAGCAGTACTTC

V gene: TRBV7-8
clone size: -
J gene: TRBJ1-1
D gene: -
CDR3 protein: CASSLFGGDMNTEAFF
CDR3 DNA: TGTGCCAGCAGCTTATTTGGCGGAGACATGAACACTGAAGCTTTCTTT

V gene: TRBV4-3
clone size: -
J gene: TRBJ2-7
D gene: -
CDR3 protein: CASSQDGGPAYEQYF
CDR3 DNA: TGCGCCAGCAGCCAAGATGGGGGCCCCGCCTACGAGCAGTACTTC

V gene: TRBV6-5
clone size: -
J gene: TRBJ2-1
D gene: TRBD2
CDR3 protein: CASWTSGSNEQFF
CDR3 DNA: TGTGCCAGCTGGACTAGCGGGAGTAATGAGCAGTTCTTC

V gene: TRBV18
clone size: -
J gene: TRBJ2-1
D gene: -
CDR3 protein: CASSLTRGCDRCEQFF
CDR3 DNA: TGTGCCAGCTCACTGACCCGGGGGTGCGACCGGTGTGAGCAGTTCTTC